This T cell receptor (beta chain) was documented in a study of T cells in Graves' hyperthyroidism and ophthalmopathy. Amplification of TCR beta CDR3 regions used RNA as the template. A set of HTBI primers served as the primers for a first-round RT-PCR of the TCR CDR3. TCRdb passed the multiplex PCR reads through MiXCR, listing each CDR3 protein once. The sample includes 250,000 to 350,000 distinct CDR3 sequences, about 17% of them seen just once. This clonotype has ten or more counts. Its antigen remains unknown. The CDR3 totals 14 residues. In germline, CDR1 is SNHLY, CDR2 FYNNEI. The V end lost 0 bases, the J end lost 9 bases, and 12 bases lay between the germline ends. Broader study findings: Stable hyperthyroidism was separated from ophthalmopathy by a model based on 13 V-J features.

The rearrangement links TRBV2 to TRBJ1-5; D is unresolved. This receptor was taken from a woman between 55 and 75 years old with Graves' ophthalmopathy. Sequenced: blood. CDR3 in DNA: TGTGCCAGCAGTGAAGCGCTTCCAACAGCGCCCCAGCATTTT. It translates to CASSEALPTAPQHF.